The entry below gives a single T cell receptor beta chain sequence along with its context. This clonotype appeared a few times. Its antigen is still unknown. Base qualities are not at hand, and no much larger clone is one base apart. The data belong to a study of vaccination and CD4 T cells after COVID-19 (dated 2022 in TCRdb). Background for the entire study: In the convalescent cohort there were six males and four females, among whom were two Hispanic individuals, seven Caucasians, two Asians and one multiracial person. The spike-specific CD4+ TCR repertoire was compared before and after mRNA vaccination in approximately ten COVID-19 convalescent patients and a handful of infection-naive healthy vaccine recipients. Culture stimuli were overlapping spike peptide pools from SARS-CoV-2 and from the common cold coronaviruses HCoV-NL63, HCoV-OC43 and HCoV-229E. Post-COVID blood samples were collected from convalescent patients a median of roughly 100 days after diagnosis, with a range of about 30 to 161 days. Control cultures used a CEFX viral epitope pool as positive control, an HIV-1 Nef peptide pool as negative control, or no peptide. Participants got two doses of the Pfizer-BioNTech BNT162b2 vaccine (n=8) or two doses of the Moderna mRNA-1273 vaccine (n=2). Post-vaccine blood samples were taken a median of about 72 days after the second vaccine dose, with a range of 14 to 241 days. Memory CD4+ T cell crossreactivity between SARS-CoV-2 and common cold coronavirus spike proteins was assessed at the TCR clonotype level in an earlier paper using these donors. Broader findings and caveats from the paper: Relatively few convalescent patients were included in the study, and early timepoints after natural infection were not analyzed. Of the vaccine-specific clones found in convalescent patients, nearly all (304 of 307) were mono-reactive for SARS-CoV-2 spike instead of being cross-reactive with common cold coronaviruses. Although the median number of SARS-CoV-2-reactive clonotypes went up from fewer than 25 after infection to some 40 after vaccination, the increase was not significant. Among convalescent patients, a median about 87% of the SARS-CoV-2-reactive clones seen after vaccination appeared only after vaccination, which suggests priming specific to the vaccine.

In light of the paper, this sample's treatment or condition label describes: 10-day PBMC culture with coronavirus spike peptide pools or control peptides (ViraFEST assay). CD4+ T cells from unexposed donors were collected before the COVID-19 pandemic (2011-2018). To expand antigen-specific T cells with peptide pools and then pick out the expanded clonotypes through TCR sequencing, the study relied on the ViraFEST assay. Each well held roughly 2.2 million PBMCs cultured in IMDM containing about 5% human AB serum and approximately 9.8 IU/ml IL-2, with 8.5 to 10 ug/ml peptide pools added. On days 3 and 7, half of the culture medium was replaced with fresh IL-2-containing medium. Once the cells had been in culture for around 10 days, the EasySep CD4+ T cell isolation kit was used to isolate CD4+ T cells by negative selection. As far as cell numbers permitted, CD4+ T cells from unexposed donors were tested for reactivity against SARS-CoV-2 S and N as well as four spike pools from common cold coronaviruses. Ficoll-Paque Plus gradient centrifugation was used to isolate PBMCs from whole blood, and the isolated PBMCs were then either used fresh or cryopreserved at -140C. In general, triplicate wells were set up for every culture condition. Leukapheresis product for the unexposed donors was purchased commercially.

The library was obtained by PCR. At the Johns Hopkins FTIC core, DNA from the cultured CD4+ T cells underwent TCR sequencing with the Oncomine TCR Beta short-read assay. Genomic DNA was extracted from the cultured CD4+ T cells with the QIAamp micro DNA kit. Oncomine TCR Beta libraries from cultured CD4+ T cells were pooled with unique dual indexes and sequenced on an Illumina iSeq 100. Per the source publication's procedure: Non-productive sequences were filtered out, and CDR3s that did not start with C, did not end with F or W, or were shorter than 7 amino acids were discarded. The MANAFEST web application was used to identify antigen-specific clonotypes by comparing peptide-stimulated wells against reference wells and other culture wells. For a clone to be called positive, the clone needed an FDR below 0.05, an odds ratio above 5, and a productive frequency above 0.1% in at least two of three replicate wells. Cross-reactive clonotypes were defined as significantly expanded in both SARS-CoV-2 spike wells and at least one common cold coronavirus spike condition. CDR3 homology was assessed with Levenshtein distances (stringdist) and unrooted phylogenetic trees (ape) in R version 3.6.1. In-frame beta chains were kept once TCRdb had trimmed the public reads at Q25 with fastp and called clones with MiXCR. Duplicate CDR3 protein sequences are folded into a single record with the most common DNA and genes. The V and J calls were not made by the authors but by TCRdb's processing. This sample holds approximately 2,000 distinct CDR3 sequences; 18% were observed only once. The top ten clonotypes cover around 21% of the sample.

CDR1 and CDR2 are read off the germline V gene as SGHRS and YFSETQ. The CDR3 spans 16 residues, from the cysteine through the phenylalanine. CDR3 DNA is the only sequence kept; it has 48 bases, read in frame from the first base. V loses 2 bases at its end and J loses 1 base; junction bases beyond the gene matches: 6. Material for sequencing was CD4+ T cells from blood, cultured in vitro. The source of this sequence is a human donor in good health. The rearrangement combines TRBV5-1 with TRBJ2-4, with 7 central nucleotides matching TRBD1. The nucleotides read TGCGCCAGCAGCTTCTCCCCGACAGGGGCCAAAAACATTCAGTACTTC. This encodes CASSFSPTGAKNIQYF.